The source of this T cell receptor beta chain is a study of identical twins. Germline lookup yields CDR1 SEHNR and CDR2 FQNEAQ (reference sequence). V dropped 5 bases and J dropped 1 base, with 5 bases sitting between them. The CDR3 contains 12 residues. Unique molecular identifiers were in the cDNA, with template-switch universal primer binding. TCRdb ran MiXCR on the 5' RACE reads and lists one entry per CDR3 protein. The table lists under 900,000 distinct CDR3 sequences, around a sixth of them singletons. This clonotype has ten or more counts. These data were also filed under a second study, of T cells expressing NK-cell markers.

The TCR sequence derives from a woman aged 18-29 years in good health. The V gene is TRBV7-9, the J gene TRBJ1-1; D is ambiguous. Material for sequencing was PBMCs. CDR3 protein: CASSTQNTEAFF. CDR3 DNA sequence: TGTGCCAGCAGCACCCAGAACACTGAAGCTTTCTTT.